What follows describes a single TCR beta chain. Its target is unknown. Since a much larger clone is just one base distant, this may be a read error. These data come from a study of T cells in Graves' hyperthyroidism and ophthalmopathy. Study-wide context: Pretreatment peripheral blood was obtained at initial diagnosis. Study results and limitations: From stable hyperthyroidism, ophthalmopathy was separated by a 13 V-J model.

The source material, RNA transcripts, was used to amplify TCR beta CDR3 regions. The TCR CDR3 was amplified in a first-round RT-PCR using the HTBI primer set. MiXCR, applied by TCRdb to the multiplex PCR reads, yields one record per CDR3 protein. The top ten clones hold about a quarter of a sample with some 510,000 distinct CDR3 sequences, roughly 20% of them seen once. The CDR3 totals 14 residues. Germline CDR1 reads MNHNS; CDR2 reads SASEGT. Researchers defined stable Graves' hyperthyroidism as no ophthalmopathy progression within 18 months. Approximately 10 ml of fresh peripheral blood supplied the PBMCs.

Sequenced sample: blood. This TCR was recovered from a man aged 18 to 35 with Graves' hyperthyroidism. This sequence joins TRBV6-1 and TRBJ1-3, with 9 bases aligning to TRBD1. CDR3 region: CACRTGDPGNTIYF. The DNA for the CDR3 is TGTGCCTGCAGGACAGGGGACCCTGGAAACACCATATATTTT.